A single sample is the source of the 29 T cell receptor beta chains below, sequenced in a study of blood T cell repertoires in COVID-19. The protocol was immunoSEQ multiplex PCR, while the TCRdb copy is restricted to in-frame clones and leaves out a portion. The top ten clones hold approximately 17% of a sample with 140,000 to 150,000 clones, roughly 80% of them seen once. Sequencing was done on a sample of peripheral blood. The receptors stem from a man aged 50-60 years with acute or convalescent COVID-19.

The chain is built from TRBV2 and TRBJ2-3; 7 positions agree with TRBD1. The CDR3 has 15 residues. The V segment lost 7 bases and the J segment 4 bases; nucleotides outside the gene matches: 11. Germline V gene lookup returns CDR1 SNHLY and CDR2 FYNNEI. CDR3 nucleotides: TGTGCCAGCAAACTGACAGGGTACGGTCCAGATACGCAGTATTTT. It translates to CASKLTGYGPDTQYF.

This clone was observed a single time. V is TRBV5-1 and J is TRBJ2-7, with 9 bases aligning to TRBD2. In germline, CDR1 is SGHRS, CDR2 YFSETQ. V shed 2 bases and J 4 bases; nucleotides not matched to a gene: 7. The length of the CDR3 is 15 residues. Here the CDR3 DNA reads TGCGCCAGCAGCTTAGACAGCGGGGGGACTTACGAGCAGTACGTC. It translates to CASSLDSGGTYEQYV.

The chain recombines TRBV18 with TRBJ2-1, with 14 bases fitting TRBD2. Trimming cost V 6 bases and J 7 bases; bases outside gene matches: 5. This CDR3 is 15 amino acids long. CDR1 is KGHSH and CDR2 is LQKENI in the germline V gene. The CDR3 bases are TGTGCCAGCTCCAAGACTAGCGGGGGGGTAAATGAGCAGTTCTTC. Its translation: CASSKTSGGVNEQFF.

The sample holds one count of this clone. The DNA of the CDR3 is TGTGCCACCAGTGGGGTGGACAGTTATCAGCCCCAGCATTTT. As protein: CATSGVDSYQPQHF. The V call is TRBV24-1, the J call TRBJ1-5, with TRBD1 as a possible D gene (6 bases). Per germline, CDR1 KGHDR and CDR2 SFDVKD. The V end was cut by 5 bases, the J end by 5 bases, with 12 bases between. This CDR3 is 14 amino acids long.

V gene TRBV25-1 combines with J gene TRBJ1-1; D is possibly TRBD1 (5 bases). The V end lost 2 bases, the J end lost 1 base, and 5 bases lay between the germline ends. The CDR3 totals 13 residues. CDR1 and CDR2 from the germline V gene are MGHDK and SYGVNS. DNA for the CDR3: TGTGCCAGCAGTGAACAGGGGAACACTGAAGCTTTCTTT. It codes for CASSEQGNTEAFF.

This clone has a handful of counts. CDR3 region: CASSQENSPWAPLHF. The CDR3 DNA follows: TGTGCCAGCAGCCAAGAAAACAGCCCGTGGGCACCCCTCCACTTT. The chain combines TRBV3-1 (or the pseudogene TRBV3-2) with TRBJ1-6, with no clear D. Germline V CDR1 and CDR2: LGHDT, YNNKEL (reference sequence). With 0 bases removed from V and 11 bases from J, the gap between germline ends came to 14 bases. This CDR3 comprises 15 residues.

This sequence joins TRBV29-1 and TRBJ2-3, with a possible D match to TRBD1 (6 bases). The CDR3 runs 15 residues. Germline V lookup: CDR1 SQVTM, CDR2 ANQGSEA. The V end was cut by 6 bases, the J end by 1 base, with 17 bases between. Here the CDR3 reads CSVGIGGTRTDTQYF. The CDR3 DNA reads TGCAGCGTGGGGATAGGGGGTACCCGCACAGATACGCAGTATTTT.

The gene calls are TRBV11-2 and TRBJ2-1, with D perhaps TRBD1 (5 bases). Trimming shortened V by 2 bases and J by 0 bases, and 8 bases separated the two germline ends. The CDR3 runs to 15 residues. CDR1 and CDR2 (germline): SGHAT, FQNNGV. For the CDR3, the DNA is TGTGCCAGCAGCTTACAGGGAAGCTCCTACAATGAGCAGTTCTTC. Amino acid sequence: CASSLQGSSYNEQFF.

The chain combines TRBV6-5 with TRBJ1-1, with D possibly being TRBD1 (5 bases). V was cut by 2 bases and J by 11 bases, with 24 bases left in between. Germline lookup yields CDR1 MNHEY and CDR2 SVGAGI. CDR3 length equals 16 residues. The DNA of the CDR3 is TGTGCCAGCAGTTACCAGGATGGTTTCAACGGGGGGACTGCTTTCTTT. Amino acid sequence: CASSYQDGFNGGTAFF.

V usage is TRBV3-1 (or the pseudogene TRBV3-2) and J usage is TRBJ2-5, with 12 positions matching TRBD2. The CDR3 has 16 residues. From germline, CDR1 is LGHDT and CDR2 YNNKEL (reference sequence). V lost 3 bases, J lost 3 bases, and 5 bases stayed unmatched. CDR3 amino acids: CASSQRPSGGEETQYF. CDR3 DNA sequence: TGTGCCAGCAGCCAGAGGCCTAGCGGGGGGGAAGAGACCCAGTACTTC.

Only one count was recorded for this clone. DNA for the CDR3: TGTGCCAGTAGTATTTCCCCCGGTGGGCTCGGTCAGCCCCAGCATTTT. Its translation is CASSISPGGLGQPQHF. The genes are TRBV19 and TRBJ1-5; no clear D gene. The ends were cut back, 3 bases at V and 6 bases at J, with 18 bases in the middle. CDR3 length: 16 amino acids. Germline V lookup: CDR1 LNHDA, CDR2 SQIVND (reference sequence).

This chain connects TRBV11-2 to TRBJ1-2, with 7 bases fitting TRBD1. The CDR3 totals 14 residues. Germline V gene lookup returns CDR1 SGHAT and CDR2 FQNNGV. Trimming took 5 bases from V and 7 from J; bases not matched to a gene: 10. The CDR3 sequence is CASSPLTGLGGYTF. CDR3 bases: TGTGCCAGCAGCCCCCTGACAGGGTTGGGTGGCTACACCTTC.

The V gene is TRBV19, the J gene TRBJ1-1, with TRBD1 matching over 8 bases. Unmatched junction bases numbered 6, after V lost 5 bases and J lost 7 bases. Germline V CDR1 and CDR2: LNHDA, SQIVND (reference sequence). The CDR3 contains 13 residues. The CDR3 coding sequence is TGTGCCAGTAGTCTCCAGGGGGCGGGTGAAGCTTTCTTT. It yields the protein CASSLQGAGEAFF.

This clone was found a few times. V is TRBV25-1 and J is TRBJ1-1; the match to TRBD1 covers 9 bases. J lost 4 bases, V lost 5 bases, and 14 bases had no gene match. CDR1 MGHDK and CDR2 SYGVNS come from the germline V gene. This CDR3 region has 17 residues. Written as DNA, the CDR3 is TGTGCCAGCAGTCTTCCCGGGACAGGGAGTTTGGGCACTGAAGCTTTCTTT. Protein: CASSLPGTGSLGTEAFF.

The rearrangement joins TRBV3-1 (or the pseudogene TRBV3-2) to TRBJ2-1, with TRBD2 matching over 12 bases. The CDR3 has 14 residues. V shed 4 bases and J 9 bases; nucleotides not matched to a gene: 4. Germline loops: CDR1 LGHDT, CDR2 YNNKEL (reference sequence). In DNA form, the CDR3 reads TGTGCCAGCAGCCCGGGACTAGCGGGTGCTGAGCAGTTCTTC. Translation: CASSPGLAGAEQFF.

The J gene is TRBJ1-5, the V gene TRBV7-2; no firm D call. The V end lost 4 bases, the J end lost 3 bases, and 10 bases lay between the germline ends. CDR3 size: 14 residues. Germline lookup yields CDR1 SGHTA and CDR2 FQGNSA. The CDR3: CASSSKSDNQPQHF. The CDR3 bases are TGTGCCAGCAGCTCTAAGTCCGACAATCAGCCCCAGCATTTT.

The V call is TRBV18, the J call TRBJ1-3; TRBD1 matches 9 bases. The trim removed 4 bases at V and 0 bases at J, leaving 4 bases unmatched. This CDR3 has 16 amino acids. Germline V gives CDR1 KGHSH, CDR2 LQKENI. The CDR3 loop is CASSRETGGSGNTIYF. In DNA form, the CDR3 reads TGTGCCAGCTCACGGGAGACAGGGGGCTCTGGAAACACCATATATTTT.

The chain employs TRBV6-1 and TRBJ1-4; no firm D call. The CDR3 spans 16 residues. The germline CDR1 and CDR2 sequences are MNHNS and SASEGT. V lost 2 bases to trimming and J lost 5 bases, with 15 bases between them. The CDR3 DNA reads as TGTGCCAGCAGTGAAACTCGGAGGGAGATAAATGAAAAACTGTTTTTT. This codes for CASSETRREINEKLFF.

The rearrangement uses TRBV5-8 and TRBJ1-3; weak D call: TRBD1 (5 bases). Germline values: CDR1 SGHTS, CDR2 YDEGEE. The length of the CDR3 is 16 residues. V lost 4 bases and J lost 0, with 14 bases in between. The CDR3 is CASSAGTSSSGNTIYF. The CDR3 DNA reads TGTGCCAGCAGCGCAGGGACTTCGAGCTCTGGAAACACCATATATTTT.

The gene calls are TRBV18 and TRBJ1-1; 8 bases agree with TRBD1. In germline, CDR1 is KGHSH, CDR2 LQKENI. Unmatched junction bases numbered 7, after V lost 4 bases and J lost 0 bases. The CDR3 runs to 16 residues. CDR3 sequence: CASSLSQGAMNTEAFF. CDR3 bases: TGTGCCAGCTCACTATCGCAGGGGGCCATGAACACTGAAGCTTTCTTT.

The table lists this clone with a count of one. V and J are TRBV18 and TRBJ1-1; D call uncertain. Per the germline V gene, CDR1 is KGHSH and CDR2 is LQKENI. V lost 6 bases, J lost 1 base, and 9 bases lay in between. The CDR3 covers 13 residues. The CDR3 is CASSNTQNTEAFF. CDR3 sequence (DNA): TGTGCCAGCTCGAACACACAGAACACTGAAGCTTTCTTT.

This rearrangement joins TRBV19 to TRBJ2-3; 11 bases map to TRBD2. Germline V gene data show CDR1 as LNHDA and CDR2 as SQIVND (reference sequence). V dropped 5 bases and J dropped 5; count of bases not matched to a gene: 3. This CDR3 is 14 amino acids long. DNA of the CDR3: TGTGCCAGTAGTGGTCTAGCGGGGGGAGATACGCAGTATTTT. It encodes CASSGLAGGDTQYF.

Only a few counts were recorded for this clone. The rearrangement links TRBV14 to TRBJ2-7; 7 bases line up with TRBD2. The CDR3 consists of 22 residues. Trimming cost V 1 base and J 3 bases; bases outside gene matches: 27. Per the germline V gene, CDR1 is SGHDN and CDR2 is FVKESK. The CDR3, as DNA: TGTGCCAGCAGCCAAGGGCCCGGTCGATTAGGCTTCGCAGGGAGGGGAGTCTACGAGCAGTACGTC. Translation: CASSQGPGRLGFAGRGVYEQYV.

DNA for the CDR3: TGTGCCAGCAGCCACTCCGGGATTAGCGAGGCAGATACGCAGTATTTT. Its translation is CASSHSGISEADTQYF. The chain couples TRBV7-8 to TRBJ2-3, with D perhaps matching TRBD2 (5 bases). The CDR3 extends over 16 amino acids. V gave up 5 bases and J gave up 4 bases, with 19 bases separating them. Per the germline V gene, CDR1 is SGHVS and CDR2 is FQNEAQ. The whole variable domain, remainder taken from reference TRBV7-8 and TRBJ2-3, is GAGVSQSPRYKVAKRGQDVALRCDPISGHVSLFWYQQALGQGPEFLTYFQNEAQLDKSGLPSDRFFAERPEGSVSTLKIQRTQQEDSAVYLCASSHSGISEADTQYFGPGTRLTVL.

This clone was counted a single time. The DNA for the CDR3 is TGTGCCAGCAGCCTCAGGGTTGGTGGCTACACCTTC. This gives the protein CASSLRVGGYTF. This chain uses TRBV3-1 (or the pseudogene TRBV3-2) with TRBJ1-2; tentative D call: TRBD1 (5 bases). Trimming cost V 4 bases and J 7 bases, with 10 bases left between them. The CDR3 is 12 amino acids. The germline gives CDR1 LGHDT, CDR2 YNNKEL (reference sequence).

J is TRBJ2-7 and V is TRBV27; 7 positions match TRBD1. CDR3 length: 15 residues. The germline V gene encodes CDR1 MNHEY and CDR2 SMNVEV (reference sequence). The junction had 8 bases not matched to a gene; V was cut back by 5 bases and J by 1 base. As DNA, the CDR3 is TGTGCCAGCAGTCCACGACAGGGCTTGTCCTACGAGCAGTACGTC. Translation gives CASSPRQGLSYEQYV.

The gene calls are TRBV7-8 and TRBJ2-5, with D possibly TRBD2 on 5 matching bases. CDR3 length equals 13 residues. V was cut by 5 bases and J by 3 bases, with 10 bases left in between. Per the germline V gene, CDR1 is SGHVS and CDR2 is FQNEAQ. In nucleotides, the CDR3 is TGTGCCAGCAGCGCGGACTTAAAAGAGACCCAGTACTTC. Its translation: CASSADLKETQYF.

V is TRBV7-8 and J is TRBJ1-1; the D gene is possibly TRBD1 (5 bases). Trimming pared 1 base from V and 8 bases from J, leaving 8 bases between. This CDR3 comprises 12 residues. Germline loops: CDR1 SGHVS, CDR2 FQNEAQ. CDR3 bases: TGTGCCAGCAGCTTAGTTAGGACAGAAGCTTTCTTT. Its translation is CASSLVRTEAFF.

This clone was observed once. The CDR3 DNA reads TGTGCCAGCAGCCAAGATCTTATGGGGGACAGGGGGTCAGATACGCAGTATTTT. Its translation: CASSQDLMGDRGSDTQYF. This chain joins TRBV3-1 (or the pseudogene TRBV3-2) and TRBJ2-3; 11 bases are a match to TRBD1. V shed 0 bases, J shed 4 bases, and the junction held 9 bases outside the gene matches. CDR1 and CDR2 from the germline V gene are LGHDT and YNNKEL (reference sequence). This CDR3 is 18 amino acids long.